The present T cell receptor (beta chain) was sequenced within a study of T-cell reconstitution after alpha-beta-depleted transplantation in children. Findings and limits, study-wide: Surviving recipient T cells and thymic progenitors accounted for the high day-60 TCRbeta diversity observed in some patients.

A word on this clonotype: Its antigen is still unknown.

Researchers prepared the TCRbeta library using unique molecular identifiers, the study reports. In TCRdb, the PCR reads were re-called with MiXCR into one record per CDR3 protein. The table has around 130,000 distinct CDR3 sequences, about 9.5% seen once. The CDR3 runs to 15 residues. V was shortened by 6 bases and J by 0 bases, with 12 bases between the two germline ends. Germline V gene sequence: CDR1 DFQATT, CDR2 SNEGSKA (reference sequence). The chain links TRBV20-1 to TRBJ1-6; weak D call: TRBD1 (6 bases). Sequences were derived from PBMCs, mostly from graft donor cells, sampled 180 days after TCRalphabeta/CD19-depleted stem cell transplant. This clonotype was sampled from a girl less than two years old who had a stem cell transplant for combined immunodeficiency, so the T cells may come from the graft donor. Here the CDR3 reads CSALRGSSYNSPLHF. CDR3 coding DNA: TGCAGTGCCCTAAGGGGGAGCTCCTATAATTCACCCCTCCACTTT.